This paragraph reports one T cell receptor beta chain. Its antigen is currently not known. Base qualities are not recorded, but no much larger clone differs from it by a single base. The V and J ends are trimmed by 0 bases and 0 bases, leaving 9 bases between them. The cysteine opens and the phenylalanine closes a CDR3 of 16 amino acids. The retained sequence is limited to the CDR3, 48 bases, with the frame set at the first base. The CDR1 and CDR2 encoded by the germline V gene are SGDLS and YYNGEE. The data were taken from a study of response to subunit inactivated influenza vaccine (dated by TCRdb to between 2017 and 2018). Looking at the study overall: To follow how T cells responded to a trivalent subunit inactivated influenza vaccine, the researchers relied on deep quantitative profiling of the T cell receptor repertoire.

Summary of the overall study and its limitations: According to the authors, only a limited number of new T cells may be recruited by each seasonal influenza vaccination.

Libraries were built with RT-PCR. Sequencing was performed on an Illumina HiSeq 2500. TCRdb redid the processing of the public reads, applying fastp at Q25 and MiXCR, and retained in-frame beta chains. Merged by CDR3 protein, the rows form single entries marked with the most common genes and DNA. This sample lists about half a million distinct CDR3 sequences; about 25% were detected once. 1.5% to 2% of the sample rests with the top ten. The source of this sequence is a man in his fifties who received an inactivated influenza vaccine. Donor details come from another sample of the same person, matched by shared clones. The input for sequencing was CD4+ T cells sorted from PBMCs, taken 4 to 6 days after vaccination. The V and J genes are TRBV9 and TRBJ2-2; TRBD1 is possibly the D segment (5 matching bases). The CDR3 reads CASSVGPGPNTGELFF. The DNA sequence is as follows: TGTGCCAGCAGCGTAGGCCCAGGGCCGAACACCGGGGAGCTGTTTTTT.